The 3 T cell receptor beta chains given below trace back to one sample, sequenced in a study of beta chain features in type 1 diabetes. The authors reverse transcribed all of the isolated RNA, so sequencing captured expressed TCRB transcripts. The method was immunoSEQ multiplex PCR; TCRdb's version includes in-frame clones alone and lacks a portion of them. This table has some 400,000 clones, approximately 16% appearing once. The sequenced sample was naive CD4+ T cells from blood. These TCRs come from a woman aged 18 to 35 in good health.

This rearrangement joins TRBV30 to TRBJ2-3; maybe TRBD1 (6 bases). V was clipped by 2 bases and J by 6 bases, with 12 bases between them. The CDR3 is 13 residues long. Germline V gene lookup returns CDR1 GTSNPN and CDR2 SVGIG (reference sequence). The CDR3 coding sequence is TGTGCCTGGAGTAGGGGGATTATGGATACGCAGTATTTT. Protein product: CAWSRGIMDTQYF. Full variable domain (outside the CDR3, taken from reference TRBV30 and TRBJ2-3): SQTIHQWPATLVQPVGSPLSLECTVEGTSNPNLYWYRQAAGRGLQLLFYSVGIGQISSEVPQNLSASRPQDRQFILSSKKLLLSDSGFYLCAWSRGIMDTQYFGPGTRLTVL.

This chain uses TRBV5-4 with TRBJ2-1; TRBD1 matches at 7 bases. Germline CDR1 reads SGHNT; CDR2 reads YYREEE (reference sequence). This CDR3 has 15 amino acids. After removal of 5 bases from V and 4 bases from J, the junction contained 9 bases not matched to a gene. CDR3 sequence: CASRSTGAAYNEQFF. CDR3 nucleotides: TGTGCCAGCAGATCTACAGGGGCGGCGTACAATGAGCAGTTCTTC.

This clone was seen a few times. V usage is TRBV4-3 and J usage is TRBJ2-1; 7 bases agree with TRBD2. V was pared by 2 bases and J by 5 bases, with 15 bases of the junction left unmatched. The CDR3 sequence is 18 residues long. Germline CDR1 is LGHNA and CDR2 is YSLEER. The CDR3 protein is CASSQRTFGTNIDNEQFF. DNA for the CDR3: TGCGCCAGCAGCCAAAGAACTTTCGGGACTAACATAGACAATGAGCAGTTCTTC.